This entry lists 9 T cell receptor beta chains sequenced from one sample in a study of read filtering for tumor transcriptome and immune sequencing. This library used roughly 400 ng RNA and molecular barcoded adaptors spanning alpha/delta and beta/gamma chains. TCRdb re-derived calls from the reads in MiXCR, one entry per CDR3 protein. This table has about 86,000 distinct CDR3 sequences, 9% to 15% appearing once. The specimen sequenced was a population of CD138-negative cells sorted from bone marrow. The receptors derive from a donor aged 40 or over with multiple myeloma.

This clonotype was picked up many times. The CDR3 here is CASSLAGHYADTQYF. The CDR3 DNA sequence: TGTGCCAGCAGCTTAGCTGGGCATTATGCGGATACGCAGTATTTT. The chain employs TRBV11-1 and TRBJ2-3; unclear D gene. The germline CDR1 and CDR2 sequences are SGHAT and FQDESV (reference sequence). V was cut by 0 bases and J by 6 bases, with 13 bases left in between. The CDR3 totals 15 residues.

This clonotype was counted at least ten times. The chain joins TRBV29-1 to TRBJ2-3, with D tentatively TRBD2 (6 bases). Trimming stripped 6 bases from V and 5 bases from J, with 15 bases between. This CDR3 contains 13 residues. Germline assignment: CDR1 SQVTM and CDR2 ANQGSEA. CDR3 sequence (DNA): TGCAGCGTGGGTAGCGGAGCTGGAGATACGCAGTATTTT. It translates to CSVGSGAGDTQYF.

This clonotype was counted a few times. The chain is built from TRBV7-3 and TRBJ2-3; TRBD2 agrees at 11 bases. This CDR3 has 16 amino acids. J was trimmed by 4 bases and V by 5 bases; bases with no gene match: 8. Germline V gene lookup returns CDR1 SGHTA and CDR2 FQGTGA. The CDR3 region is CASSPRLAGSADTQYF. The DNA of the CDR3 is TGTGCCAGCAGCCCCCGACTAGCGGGAAGCGCAGATACGCAGTATTTT.

This clonotype was detected many times. The V gene is TRBV15, the J gene TRBJ2-1; D is undetermined. V was shortened by 0 bases and J by 8 bases, with 11 bases between the two germline ends. The CDR3 length is 14 residues. Germline V lookup: CDR1 LNHNV, CDR2 YYDKDF (reference sequence). This CDR3 reads CATSRDRVGYEQFF. CDR3 DNA: TGTGCCACCAGCAGAGATCGGGTAGGGTATGAGCAGTTCTTC. The full variable domain, completed using reference TRBV15 and TRBJ2-1, is DAMVIQNPRYQVTQFGKPVTLSCSQTLNHNVMYWYQQKSSQAPKLLFHYYDKDFNNEADTPDNFQSRRPNTSFCFLDIRSPGLGDTAMYLCATSRDRVGYEQFFGPGTRLTVL.

This clonotype was seen ten or more times. The chain carries TRBV11-2 and TRBJ1-1; tentative D call: TRBD1 (5 bases). Trimming removed 3 bases from V and 4 bases from J, with 15 bases in between. Germline V lookup: CDR1 SGHAT, CDR2 FQNNGV. The CDR3 totals 15 residues. Here the CDR3 DNA reads TGTGCCAGCAGCTTGAACCCCGGGGGTGGCACTGAAGCTTTCTTT. Its protein product is CASSLNPGGGTEAFF.

This clonotype has a count of ten or more. The rearrangement joins TRBV3-1 to TRBJ2-5, with 7 bases identical to TRBD2. Germline loops: CDR1 LGHDT, CDR2 YNNKEL (reference sequence). The CDR3 contains 17 residues. Trimming at V came to 0 bases and at J to 5 bases, leaving 12 bases not matched to a gene. The CDR3 nucleotides are TGTGCCAGCAGCCAAGATTCGCGTAGGCGGGGGAGGGAGACCCAGTACTTC. It translates to CASSQDSRRRGRETQYF.

The sample holds many counts of this clonotype. CDR3 amino acids: CASSSGRIQDTQYF. CDR3 DNA: TGCGCCAGCAGTTCCGGGAGAATCCAAGATACGCAGTATTTT. This chain connects TRBV5-1 to TRBJ2-3; a possible D gene is TRBD2 (6 bases). The CDR3 sequence is 14 residues long. V lost 5 bases, J lost 5 bases, and 15 bases lay in between. Germline CDR1 SGHRS, CDR2 YFSETQ. Full variable domain (rest looked up from reference TRBV5-1 and TRBJ2-3): KAGVTQTPRYLIKTRGQQVTLSCSPISGHRSVSWYQQTPGQGLQFLFEYFSETQRNKGNFPGRFSGRQFSNSRSEMNVSTLELGDSALYLCASSSGRIQDTQYFGPGTRLTVL.

Many counts were recorded for this clonotype. The chain recombines TRBV29-1 with TRBJ2-2; D gene unclear. Trimming stripped 4 bases from V and 0 bases from J, with 3 bases between. The CDR3 consists of 12 residues. Germline values: CDR1 SQVTM, CDR2 ANQGSEA. CDR3: CSVAPNTGELFF. CDR3 DNA: TGCAGCGTTGCCCCGAACACCGGGGAGCTGTTTTTT.

This clonotype has ten or more counts. The V gene is TRBV6-5, the J gene TRBJ2-1, with D possibly TRBD2 on 7 matching bases. From germline, CDR1 is MNHEY and CDR2 SVGAGI. This CDR3 has 17 amino acids. V lost 5 bases, J lost 3 bases, and 20 bases lay in between. This CDR3 reads CASSQRRGGANYNEQFF. The CDR3 coding sequence is TGTGCCAGCAGTCAACGACGTGGGGGGGCAAACTACAATGAGCAGTTCTTC.